The clone carrying this T cell receptor beta chain showed up just a few times. The target antigen is unknown. V was clipped by 5 bases and J by 2 bases, with 11 bases between them. CDR1 and CDR2 (germline): LGHDT, YNNKEL (reference sequence). The CDR3 covers 14 residues. Preparation of the TCRbeta library involved a method that used unique molecular identifiers. MiXCR, applied by TCRdb to the PCR reads, yields one record per CDR3 protein. This sample has about 300,000 distinct CDR3 sequences, with about 9.5% found just once. The data derive from a study of T-cell reconstitution after alpha-beta-depleted transplantation in children. Study observations and caveats: Expanded graft clones, several hundred of them, were reportedly the source of alpha-beta T cells about two months after transplant.

V is TRBV3-1 and J is TRBJ2-3; a weak D match, TRBD2 (6 bases). This TCR came from a boy in the first two years of life with acute myeloid leukemia, due to receive a stem cell transplant. This sample comprised PBMCs, obtained before TCRalphabeta/CD19-depleted stem cell transplant. CDR3 in amino acids: CASSYSGPTDTQYF. The DNA of the CDR3 is TGTGCCAGCAGCTATAGCGGACCCACAGATACGCAGTATTTT.